This entry features one TCR beta chain sequence. Its target is not known. Cells designated naive CD8 were CD45RO-negative and were positively selected for CCR7, with terminally differentiated effector memory CD45RA+ cells excluded. Sequencing used immunoSEQ multiplex PCR; TCRdb keeps in-frame clones, though not all of them. This table has around 1,900,000 clones, about 94% appearing once. This sample was taken from a study of shared clonotypes between healthy human individuals. Study information: Serving as donors were two women and a few men, whose ages spanned 18 to 49. Each donor had three CD4 naive, three CD4 memory, two CD8 naive and one CD8 memory plate. Study-level points and caveats: Four donors showed sharing of approximately 5% of naive CD4 clonotypes.

The clonotype originates from a man in his late teens or twenties in good health. Some clones in this sample may be carry-over from other donors' samples. The specimen was naive CD8+ T cells from PBMCs.

CDR3 coding DNA: TGTGCCAGCAGCCCTTCAGGGATTAGCAATCAGCCCCAGCATTTT. It is translated as CASSPSGISNQPQHF. V and J are TRBV7-9 and TRBJ1-5; D may be TRBD1 (5 bases). CDR1 and CDR2 (germline): SEHNR, FQNEAQ (reference sequence). V was shortened by 5 bases and J by 0 bases, with 11 bases between the two germline ends. This CDR3 is 15 amino acids long. The whole variable domain, remainder taken from reference TRBV7-9 and TRBJ1-5, is DTGVSQNPRHKITKRGQNVTFRCDPISEHNRLYWYRQTLGQGPEFLTYFQNEAQLEKSRLLSDRFSAERPKGSFSTLEIQRTEQGDSAMYLCASSPSGISNQPQHFGDGTRLSIL.